A single sample gave rise to the 28 T cell receptor beta chains below, sequenced in a study of control samples from healthy donors and cancer patients. Clones were read by immunoSEQ multiplex PCR, and TCRdb kept only the in-frame ones, dropping some. The top ten hold over 0.5% of the sample, which has some 120,000 clones, 85% to 95% seen once. Sequenced: PBMCs. The receptors derive from a man at least 80 years old with head and neck cancer.

This sequence joins TRBV5-1 and TRBJ2-7; 9 bases are shared with TRBD2. The V gene's germline CDR1 is SGHRS and CDR2 YFSETQ. The CDR3 sequence is 16 residues long. Trimming removed 5 bases from V and 0 bases from J; junction bases left unmatched: 9. The CDR3 DNA is TGCGCCAGCAGTCTAAGCCTAGCGGGGTCCTCCTACGAGCAGTACTTC. Amino acids: CASSLSLAGSSYEQYF.

This chain links TRBV6-5 with TRBJ1-1; D is perhaps TRBD1 (6 bases). Germline CDR1 is MNHEY and CDR2 is SVGAGI. Trimming removed 5 bases from V and 8 bases from J, with 12 bases in between. This CDR3 is 12 amino acids long. The CDR3 sequence is CASSPTGTEAFF. CDR3 nucleotide sequence: TGTGCCAGCAGTCCCACAGGGACAGAAGCTTTCTTT.

The chain is built from TRBV30 and TRBJ1-2; TRBD1 matches 9 bases. This CDR3 contains 15 residues. The germline V gene encodes CDR1 GTSNPN and CDR2 SVGIG (reference sequence). V trimming: 3 bases; J trimming: 3 bases; junction bases outside the gene matches: 8. The DNA for the CDR3 is TGTGCCTGGAGCGTCGAGGACAGGGGATACTATGGCTACACCTTC. Residues: CAWSVEDRGYYGYTF.

The chain carries TRBV7-9 and TRBJ1-5; D is unresolved. Germline lookup yields CDR1 SEHNR and CDR2 FQNEAQ (reference sequence). The CDR3 sequence is 15 residues long. V lost 5 bases to trimming and J lost 4 bases, with 15 bases between them. The CDR3 DNA reads as TGTGCCAGCAGCGACGAGGGCGCCCGGAATCAGCCCCAGCATTTT. Its protein is CASSDEGARNQPQHF.

The chain carries TRBV30 and TRBJ1-5; 8 bases are a match to TRBD1. Germline values: CDR1 GTSNPN, CDR2 SVGIG (reference sequence). V was pared by 2 bases and J by 10 bases, with 13 bases of the junction left unmatched. The CDR3 spans 15 residues. CDR3 nucleotides: TGTGCCTGGAGTTCCATCGGACAGGGAAGTGGTCCCCAGCATTTT. Residues: CAWSSIGQGSGPQHF.

The chain uses TRBV30 and TRBJ2-1, with 9 bases matching TRBD2. V gave up 6 bases and J gave up 1 base; unmatched junction bases: 4. Germline CDR1 reads GTSNPN; CDR2 reads SVGIG (reference sequence). The CDR3 is 14 amino acids. The CDR3 DNA follows: TGTGCCTGTTCCAGCGGGGGGTCCTACAATGAGCAGTTCTTC. As protein: CACSSGGSYNEQFF.

This chain connects TRBV3-1 (or the pseudogene TRBV3-2) to TRBJ2-1; 8 nucleotides match TRBD2. Germline CDR1 and CDR2: LGHDT and YNNKEL (reference sequence). The ends lost 4 bases at V and 2 bases at J; junction bases unmatched: 7. The CDR3 totals 16 residues. The CDR3 loop reads CASSPSGRVTYNEQFF. The CDR3 DNA reads as TGTGCCAGCAGCCCAAGCGGGAGAGTGACCTACAATGAGCAGTTCTTC.

The genes are TRBV12-5 and TRBJ1-4; D is undetermined. Germline V CDR1 and CDR2: LGHNT, FRNRAP. This CDR3 has 13 amino acids. Trimming took 5 bases from V and 5 from J, leaving 9 bases between them. The chain's CDR3 is CASGALSNEKLFF. The DNA of the CDR3 is TGTGCTAGTGGTGCCCTCAGCAATGAAAAACTGTTTTTT. The full variable domain, with the rest looked up from reference TRBV12-5 and TRBJ1-4, is DARVTQTPRHKVTEMGQEVTMRCQPILGHNTVFWYRQTMMQGLELLAYFRNRAPLDDSGMPKDRFSAEMPDATLATLKIQPSEPRDSAVYFCASGALSNEKLFFGSGTQLSVL.

CDR3 nucleotide sequence: TGTGCCAGCAGCTTAGATTTCCGGAGCACAGATACGCAGTATTTT. Protein sequence: CASSLDFRSTDTQYF. The chain has TRBV7-8 and TRBJ2-3; no firm D call. Germline loops: CDR1 SGHVS, CDR2 FQNEAQ. The CDR3 runs 15 residues. The V end was cut by 1 base, the J end by 0 bases, with 8 bases between.

This clone has just one count. The gene calls are TRBV5-4 and TRBJ1-1, with D perhaps TRBD1 (5 bases). CDR1 is SGHNT and CDR2 is YYREEE in the germline V gene (reference sequence). The CDR3 is 15 residues long. Between the trimmed V and J ends, which lost 2 bases and 5 bases, there was a span of 16 bases. The CDR3 region has the DNA TGTGCCAGCAGCTTCCCACAGGTCGGGGGTACTGAAGCTTTCTTT. It encodes CASSFPQVGGTEAFF. The full variable domain, in which reference TRBV5-4 and TRBJ1-1 provide the parts outside the CDR3, is ETGVTQSPTHLIKTRGQQVTLRCSSQSGHNTVSWYQQALGQGPQFIFQYYREEENGRGNFPPRFSGLQFPNYSSELNVNALELDDSALYLCASSFPQVGGTEAFFGQGTRLTVV.

The chain couples TRBV5-5 to TRBJ2-1, with D maybe TRBD1 (6 bases). Germline lookup yields CDR1 SGHKS and CDR2 YYEKEE (reference sequence). This CDR3 spans 14 amino acids. V lost 2 bases and J 7 bases, leaving 13 bases between the germline ends. CDR3 in amino acids: CASSFRTGMNEQFF. The CDR3 DNA reads TGTGCCAGCAGCTTTCGAACAGGGATGAATGAGCAGTTCTTC.

V gene TRBV11-3 combines with J gene TRBJ2-1; D gene uncertain. Germline CDR1 is SGHNT and CDR2 is YENEEA. CDR3 length equals 17 residues. The V end was cut by 0 bases, the J end by 1 base, with 13 bases between. The DNA for the CDR3 is TGTGCCAGCAGCTTAGATGGCAGAGCCCAGTCCTACAATGAGCAGTTCTTC. It is translated as CASSLDGRAQSYNEQFF.

CDR3 in DNA: TGTGCCAGCAGCCCCGGGACTGGGACCTACGAGCAGTACTTC. Protein product: CASSPGTGTYEQYF. The chain combines TRBV7-6 with TRBJ2-7; weak D call: TRBD2 (6 bases). CDR1 is SGHVS, CDR2 FNYEAQ, per germline. Trimming left V 5 bases short and J 2 bases short, with 13 bases between. CDR3 size: 14 residues.

This clone appeared a few times. This chain joins TRBV5-4 and TRBJ2-7; D is possibly TRBD1 (6 bases). The CDR3 is made up of 14 amino acids. Germline CDR1 reads SGHNT; CDR2 reads YYREEE (reference sequence). V was clipped by 2 bases and J by 2 bases, with 11 bases between them. The CDR3 reads CASSLRDTTYEQYF. The DNA for the CDR3 is TGTGCCAGCAGCTTAAGGGACACCACCTACGAGCAGTACTTC. Drawing the rest from reference TRBV5-4 and TRBJ2-7, the complete variable domain is ETGVTQSPTHLIKTRGQQVTLRCSSQSGHNTVSWYQQALGQGPQFIFQYYREEENGRGNFPPRFSGLQFPNYSSELNVNALELDDSALYLCASSLRDTTYEQYFGPGTRLTVT.

This clone was counted a single time. The chain uses TRBV10-3 and TRBJ2-7, with D maybe TRBD2 (6 bases). Trimming removed 6 bases at V and 5 bases at J, with 8 bases between. Per the germline V gene, CDR1 is ENHRY and CDR2 is SYGVKD. There are 11 residues in the CDR3. CDR3 amino acids: CAIRGGDEQYF. For the CDR3, the DNA is TGTGCCATCAGGGGAGGCGACGAGCAGTACTTC.

V and J are TRBV5-3 and TRBJ1-4, with D possibly TRBD1 on 5 matching bases. TRBV5-3 carries the ORF label, with uncertain function. The CDR3 runs 14 residues. Trimming removed 6 bases from V and 5 bases from J, with 14 bases in between. The CDR3 reads CARIWDLQNEKLFF. The CDR3 coding sequence is TGTGCCAGAATCTGGGACCTACAAAATGAAAAACTGTTTTTT.

This chain joins TRBV6-1 and TRBJ2-7, with 7 nucleotides matching TRBD1. Trimming removed 3 bases from V and 2 bases from J; junction bases left unmatched: 7. Germline CDR1 reads MNHNS; CDR2 reads SASEGT. This CDR3 contains 15 residues. CDR3 region: CASSDPGQPTYEQYF. CDR3 DNA: TGTGCCAGCAGTGATCCGGGACAGCCTACCTACGAGCAGTACTTC.

This clone was picked up one time. This chain uses TRBV5-1 with TRBJ1-3; D is perhaps TRBD1 (6 bases). The germline V gene encodes CDR1 SGHRS and CDR2 YFSETQ. The CDR3 spans 16 residues. V was pared by 0 bases and J by 3 bases, with 13 bases between. DNA for the CDR3: TGCGCCAGCAGCTTGGAGGGGGGCTTAAGTGGAAACACCATATATTTT. Its translation: CASSLEGGLSGNTIYF. The variable domain in full, with the rest retrieved from reference TRBV5-1 and TRBJ1-3, is KAGVTQTPRYLIKTRGQQVTLSCSPISGHRSVSWYQQTPGQGLQFLFEYFSETQRNKGNFPGRFSGRQFSNSRSEMNVSTLELGDSALYLCASSLEGGLSGNTIYFGEGSWLTVV.

The rearrangement uses TRBV19 and TRBJ1-5; D may be TRBD1 (5 bases). The CDR3 has 16 residues. Between the trimmed V and J ends, which lost 5 bases and 1 base, there was a span of 15 bases. Germline-derived CDR1 and CDR2 are LNHDA and SQIVND (reference sequence). The CDR3 DNA reads as TGTGCCAGTAGTCTAATGGTGGGGGTAAGCAATCAGCCCCAGCATTTT. This encodes CASSLMVGVSNQPQHF.

This sequence joins TRBV7-8 and TRBJ2-3, with 10 positions matching TRBD2. The CDR3 consists of 21 residues. V lost 5 bases and J lost 2; bases outside the gene matches: 22. Germline values: CDR1 SGHVS, CDR2 FQNEAQ. CDR3 loop: CASSRRRGLAGEGVVTDTQYF. Written as DNA, the CDR3 is TGTGCCAGCAGCCGGCGGCGGGGGCTAGCGGGAGAGGGTGTTGTCACAGATACGCAGTATTTT.

The chain joins TRBV7-9 to TRBJ2-5; D possibly uses TRBD1 or TRBD2 (5 bases each). Germline assignment: CDR1 SEHNR and CDR2 FQNEAQ (reference sequence). Trimming removed 1 base from V and 2 bases from J, with 11 bases in between. This CDR3 contains 15 residues. The CDR3 coding sequence is TGTGCCAGCAGCTTAGTAGTGGGGGTTCAAGAGACCCAGTACTTC. It specifies CASSLVVGVQETQYF.

As to this clone: The same CDR3 also results from other DNA sequences found in this sample. The chain has TRBV6-6 and TRBJ2-7; D is perhaps TRBD1 or TRBD2 (5 bases each). Trimming took 6 bases from V and 3 from J, leaving 15 bases between them. This CDR3 has 14 amino acids. Per the germline V gene, CDR1 is MNHNY and CDR2 is SVGAGI (reference sequence). CDR3 region: CASRTGQGVYEQYF. The CDR3 DNA reads as TGTGCCAGCAGAACGGGGCAGGGAGTCTACGAGCAGTACTTC.

As DNA, the CDR3 is TGTGCCAGCAGTCTAACCCAGAGCCGGACAGGGGGCCTTGGCTACACCTTC. Translating gives CASSLTQSRTGGLGYTF. The rearrangement uses TRBV6-6 and TRBJ1-2; 11 bases are a match to TRBD1. The germline V gene encodes CDR1 MNHNY and CDR2 SVGAGI (reference sequence). V lost 5 bases, J lost 7 bases, and 15 bases stayed unmatched. This CDR3 region has 17 residues.

This sequence joins TRBV7-9 and TRBJ2-6; 7 nucleotides line up with TRBD1. The length of the CDR3 is 17 residues. Germline V gives CDR1 SEHNR, CDR2 FQNEAQ (reference sequence). J lost 0 bases, V lost 4 bases, and 6 bases had no gene match. The CDR3 loop is CASSYRGSSSGANVLTF. The CDR3 bases are TGTGCCAGCAGCTACAGGGGTTCTAGCTCTGGGGCCAACGTCCTGACTTTC.

This chain links TRBV5-8 with TRBJ1-1; no definite D call. The CDR3 runs to 15 residues. Germline CDR1 is SGHTS and CDR2 is YDEGEE. Trimming shortened V by 0 bases and J by 1 base, and 10 bases separated the two germline ends. The CDR3 protein is CASSLGRGRNTEAFF. CDR3 coding DNA: TGTGCCAGCAGCTTGGGGCGGGGAAGGAACACTGAAGCTTTCTTT.

This sequence joins TRBV30 and TRBJ1-2; TRBD1 agrees at 10 bases. CDR1 is GTSNPN and CDR2 is SVGIG in the germline V gene (reference sequence). Trimming removed 2 bases from V and 4 bases from J; junction bases left unmatched: 7. The CDR3 has 15 residues. In DNA form, the CDR3 reads TGTGCCTGGAGTCTGGACAGGGGGTTCGTCTATGGCTACACCTTC. This sequence encodes CAWSLDRGFVYGYTF. The complete variable domain, with remaining parts taken from reference TRBV30 and TRBJ1-2, reads SQTIHQWPATLVQPVGSPLSLECTVEGTSNPNLYWYRQAAGRGLQLLFYSVGIGQISSEVPQNLSASRPQDRQFILSSKKLLLSDSGFYLCAWSLDRGFVYGYTFGSGTRLTVV.

CDR3 protein: CASSLAIGTGNEKLFF. Written as DNA, the CDR3 is TGTGCCAGCAGCTTGGCCATCGGGACAGGAAATGAAAAACTGTTTTTT. The chain carries TRBV5-5 and TRBJ1-4; the match to TRBD1 covers 8 bases. The CDR3 extends over 16 amino acids. V lost 0 bases, J lost 5 bases, and 6 bases stayed unmatched. Germline values: CDR1 SGHKS, CDR2 YYEKEE (reference sequence).

This rearrangement joins TRBV30 to TRBJ2-3; 12 bases line up with TRBD1. V shed 2 bases and J 4 bases; nucleotides not matched to a gene: 4. This CDR3 spans 15 amino acids. In germline, CDR1 is GTSNPN, CDR2 SVGIG (reference sequence). CDR3 region: CAWSRDRGPADTQYF. The CDR3 DNA is TGTGCCTGGAGTAGGGACAGGGGGCCGGCAGATACGCAGTATTTT.